The TCR beta chain described here comes from a study of T cell changes during pregnancy in multiple sclerosis. The germline V gene encodes CDR1 SNHLY and CDR2 FYNNEI. Trimming cost V 4 bases and J 5 bases, with 8 bases left between them. CDR3 length: 13 residues. The data were produced by immunoSEQ multiplex PCR, yet TCRdb's version contains in-frame clones alone and is incomplete. The sample has tens of thousands of clones, about 95% seen once. This chain links TRBV2 with TRBJ2-2; D perhaps matches TRBD2 (5 bases). The sequences come from peripheral blood, collected in the third trimester of pregnancy. This clonotype originated in a female donor with multiple sclerosis, enrolled in a pregnancy study. CDR3 nucleotides: TGTGCCAGCAGTGGAGAGGGAACCGGGGAGCTGTTTTTT. It encodes CASSGEGTGELFF.